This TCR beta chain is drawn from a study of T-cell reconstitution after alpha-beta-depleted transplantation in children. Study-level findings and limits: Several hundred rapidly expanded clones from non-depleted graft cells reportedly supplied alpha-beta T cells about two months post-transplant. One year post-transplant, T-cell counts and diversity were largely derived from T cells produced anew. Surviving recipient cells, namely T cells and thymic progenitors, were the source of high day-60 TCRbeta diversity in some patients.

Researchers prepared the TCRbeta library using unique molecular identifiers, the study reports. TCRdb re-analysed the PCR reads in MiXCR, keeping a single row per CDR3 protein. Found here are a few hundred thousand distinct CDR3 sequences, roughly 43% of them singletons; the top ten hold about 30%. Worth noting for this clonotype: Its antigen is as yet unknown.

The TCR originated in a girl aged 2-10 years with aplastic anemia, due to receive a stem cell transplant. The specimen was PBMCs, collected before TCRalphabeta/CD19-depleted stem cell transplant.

This CDR3 reads CATMMGTSGSRNEQFF. In DNA, the CDR3 is TGTGCCACCATGATGGGGACTAGCGGGAGTAGGAATGAGCAGTTCTTC. The chain links TRBV24-1 to TRBJ2-1; 14 nucleotides line up with TRBD2. The CDR3 is 16 amino acids. V shed 8 bases, J shed 7 bases, and the junction held 9 bases outside the gene matches. CDR1 is KGHDR and CDR2 is SFDVKD in the germline V gene.